This T cell receptor (beta chain) appears in the sequencing data of a study of OX40 agonist ivuxolimab in advanced cancers. V gave up 3 bases and J gave up 4 bases, with 12 bases separating them. The length of the CDR3 is 14 residues. The germline CDR1 and CDR2 sequences are SGDLS and YYNGEE. Only in-frame clones appear in the TCRdb table, and some are missing; sequencing was by immunoSEQ multiplex PCR. The sample lists 55,000 to 75,000 clones; about 85% were seen once. The chain carries TRBV9 and TRBJ2-3; D gene ambiguous. This TCR was sampled from an adult with an advanced solid tumor such as melanoma, head and neck, liver or kidney cancer. The specimen was CD4+ or CD8+ T cells sorted from blood, collected in a trial of the OX40 agonist ivuxolimab. CDR3 coding DNA: TGTGCCAGCAGCGGGTCTTCGGGCCCAGATACGCAGTATTTT. Its translation is CASSGSSGPDTQYF.